The 2 T cell receptor beta chains in this list originate from one sample, sequenced in a study of Graves' ophthalmopathy and Graves' hyperthyroidism. Researchers took RNA transcripts and amplified TCR beta CDR3 regions from them. RT-PCR with HTBI primers came first, then second-round multiplex PCR. MiXCR, run by TCRdb on the multiplex PCR reads, gives a single entry per CDR3 protein. The data show hundreds of thousands of distinct CDR3 sequences, roughly 21% seen once. Sequences were obtained from peripheral blood. Every receptor here comes from a young woman with stable Graves' hyperthyroidism.

This clonotype was observed a handful of times. A much larger clone differs by one base, so this may be a read error. This likely comes from a read error, as the CDR3 has no conserved phenylalanine or tryptophan at its end. The V gene is TRBV24-1, the J gene TRBJ2-2; possible D gene TRBD2, 5 bases. CDR3 size: 14 residues. Germline lookup yields CDR1 KGHDR and CDR2 SFDVKD. V lost 7 bases and J lost 1, with 9 bases in between. The CDR3 here is CATSPSGNTGELFL. CDR3 in DNA: TGTGCCACCAGCCCGAGCGGGAACACCGGGGAGCTGTTTTTG.

This clonotype was detected ten times or more. The rearrangement links TRBV10-3 to TRBJ2-7; D gene unclear. The CDR3 contains 15 residues. Trimming removed 0 bases at V and 1 base at J, with 10 bases between. The germline V gene encodes CDR1 ENHRY and CDR2 SYGVKD. Here the CDR3 DNA reads TGTGCCATCAGTGAGTCGACTTCCGTGTCCTACGAGCAGTACTTC. Its protein product is CAISESTSVSYEQYF.